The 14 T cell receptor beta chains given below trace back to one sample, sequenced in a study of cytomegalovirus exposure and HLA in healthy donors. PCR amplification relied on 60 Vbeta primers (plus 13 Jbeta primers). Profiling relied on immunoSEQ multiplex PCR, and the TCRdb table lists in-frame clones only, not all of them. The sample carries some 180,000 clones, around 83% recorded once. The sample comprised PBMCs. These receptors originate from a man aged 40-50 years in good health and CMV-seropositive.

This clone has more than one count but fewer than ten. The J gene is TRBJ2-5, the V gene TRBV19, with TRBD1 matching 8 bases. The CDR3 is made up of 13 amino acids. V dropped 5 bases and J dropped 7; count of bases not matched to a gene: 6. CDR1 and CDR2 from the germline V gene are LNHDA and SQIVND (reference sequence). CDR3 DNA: TGTGCCAGTAGTGCCGGACAGGGAGGGACCCAGTACTTC. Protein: CASSAGQGGTQYF. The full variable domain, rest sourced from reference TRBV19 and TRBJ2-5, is DGGITQSPKYLFRKEGQNVTLSCEQNLNHDAMYWYRQDPGQGLRLIYYSQIVNDFQKGDIAEGYSVSREKKESFPLTVTSAQKNPTAFYLCASSAGQGGTQYFGPGTRLLVL.

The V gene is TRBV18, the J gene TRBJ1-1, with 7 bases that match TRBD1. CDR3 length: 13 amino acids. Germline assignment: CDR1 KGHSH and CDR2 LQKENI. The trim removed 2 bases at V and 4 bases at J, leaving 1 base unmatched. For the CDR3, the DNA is TGTGCCAGCTCACCAACAGGGGCCACTGAAGCTTTCTTT. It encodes CASSPTGATEAFF.

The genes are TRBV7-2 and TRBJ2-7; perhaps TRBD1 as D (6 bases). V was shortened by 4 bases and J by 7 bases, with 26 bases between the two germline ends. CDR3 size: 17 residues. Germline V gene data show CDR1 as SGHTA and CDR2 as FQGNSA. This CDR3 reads CASSSSWLIQGFGEQYF. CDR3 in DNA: TGTGCCAGCAGCTCCTCCTGGCTTATACAGGGCTTCGGGGAGCAGTACTTC.

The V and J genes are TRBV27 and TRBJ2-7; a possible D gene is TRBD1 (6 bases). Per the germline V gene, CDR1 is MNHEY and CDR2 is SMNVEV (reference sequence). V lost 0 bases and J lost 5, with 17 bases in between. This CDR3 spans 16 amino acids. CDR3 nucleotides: TGTGCCAGCAGTTTATCCCGGGCAGGGGCAAGGGACGAGCAGTACTTC. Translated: CASSLSRAGARDEQYF.

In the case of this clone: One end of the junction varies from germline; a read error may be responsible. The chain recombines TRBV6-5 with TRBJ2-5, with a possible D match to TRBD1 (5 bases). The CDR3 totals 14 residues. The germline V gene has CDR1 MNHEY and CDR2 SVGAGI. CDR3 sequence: CASSYKVGQGTQYF. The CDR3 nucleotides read TGTGCCAGCAGTTACAAGGTGGGGCAAGGGACCCAGTACTTC.

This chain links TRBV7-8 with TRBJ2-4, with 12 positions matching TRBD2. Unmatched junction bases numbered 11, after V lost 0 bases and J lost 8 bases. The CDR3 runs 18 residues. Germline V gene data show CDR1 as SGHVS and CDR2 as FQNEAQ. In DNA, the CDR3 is TGTGCCAGCAGCTTAGCTAGCGGACTAGCGGGACCCGGGGACATTCAGTACTTC. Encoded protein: CASSLASGLAGPGDIQYF.

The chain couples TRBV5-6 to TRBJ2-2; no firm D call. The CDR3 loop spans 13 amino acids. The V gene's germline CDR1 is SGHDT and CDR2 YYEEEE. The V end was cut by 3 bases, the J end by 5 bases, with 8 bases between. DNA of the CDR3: TGTGCCAGCAGCTCCACTTCAACCGGGGAGCTGTTTTTT. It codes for CASSSTSTGELFF. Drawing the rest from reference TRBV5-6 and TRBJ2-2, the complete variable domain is DAGVTQSPTHLIKTRGQQVTLRCSPKSGHDTVSWYQQALGQGPQFIFQYYEEEERQRGNFPDRFSGHQFPNYSSELNVNALLLGDSALYLCASSSTSTGELFFGEGSRLTVL.

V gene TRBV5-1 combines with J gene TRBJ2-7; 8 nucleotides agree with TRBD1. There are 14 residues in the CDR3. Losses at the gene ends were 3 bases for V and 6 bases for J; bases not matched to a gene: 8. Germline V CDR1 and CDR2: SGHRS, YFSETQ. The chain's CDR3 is CASSSQTGVGEQYF. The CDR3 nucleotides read TGCGCCAGCAGCTCCCAGACAGGGGTGGGCGAGCAGTACTTC.

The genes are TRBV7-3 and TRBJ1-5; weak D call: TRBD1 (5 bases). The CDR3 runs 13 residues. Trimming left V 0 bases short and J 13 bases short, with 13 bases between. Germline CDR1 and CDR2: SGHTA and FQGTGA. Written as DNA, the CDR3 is TGTGCCAGCAGCTTAACGTTACAGGACCAGCAGCATTTT. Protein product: CASSLTLQDQQHF.

The CDR3 protein is CASGPPPYNEQFF. CDR3 sequence (DNA): TGTGCTAGTGGTCCCCCCCCTTACAATGAGCAGTTCTTC. The chain recombines TRBV12-5 with TRBJ2-1; D remains unclear. V dropped 5 bases and J dropped 4 bases, with 9 bases sitting between them. CDR1 LGHNT and CDR2 FRNRAP come from the germline V gene. The CDR3 sequence is 13 residues long.

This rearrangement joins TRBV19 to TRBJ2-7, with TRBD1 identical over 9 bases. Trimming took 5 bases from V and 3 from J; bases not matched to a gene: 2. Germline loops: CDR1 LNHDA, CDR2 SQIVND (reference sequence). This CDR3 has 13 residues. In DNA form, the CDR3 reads TGTGCCAGTAGTGCGGACAGGGGCTACGAGCAGTACTTC. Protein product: CASSADRGYEQYF.

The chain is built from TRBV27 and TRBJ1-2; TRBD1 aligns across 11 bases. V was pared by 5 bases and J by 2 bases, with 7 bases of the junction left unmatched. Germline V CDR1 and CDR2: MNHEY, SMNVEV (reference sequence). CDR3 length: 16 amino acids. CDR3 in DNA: TGTGCCAGCAGTCCGAGGACAGGGGGCGCCAACTATGGCTACACCTTC. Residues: CASSPRTGGANYGYTF.

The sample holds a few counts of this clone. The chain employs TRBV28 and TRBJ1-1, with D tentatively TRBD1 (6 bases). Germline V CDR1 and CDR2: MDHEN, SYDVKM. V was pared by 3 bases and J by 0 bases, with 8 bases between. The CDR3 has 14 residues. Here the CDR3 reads CASSLGGLNTEAFF. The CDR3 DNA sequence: TGTGCCAGCAGTTTGGGGGGGCTGAACACTGAAGCTTTCTTT.

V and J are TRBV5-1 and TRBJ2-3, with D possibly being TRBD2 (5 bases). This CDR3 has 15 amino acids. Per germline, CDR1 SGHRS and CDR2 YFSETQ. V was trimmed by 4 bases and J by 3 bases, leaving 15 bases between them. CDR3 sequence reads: CASSKSGPRTDTQYF. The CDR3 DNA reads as TGCGCCAGCAGCAAAAGCGGTCCCCGGACAGATACGCAGTATTTT.